This T cell receptor beta chain was sequenced in a study of identical twins. Study-level findings and limits: Sharing of beta out-of-frame sequences by twins showed a weaker excess. Cord blood's abundant beta clonotypes had fewer insertions, unlike memory repertoires.

This clonotype was detected a few times. What it binds is unknown. This CDR3 is built from 14 residues. V lost 1 base, J lost 2 bases, and 8 bases lay in between. Germline CDR1 SGHVS, CDR2 FQNEAQ. TCRdb redid the calling of the 5' RACE reads with MiXCR, one entry per CDR3 protein. The repertoire holds about 890,000 distinct CDR3 sequences, with approximately 13% as singletons. The same sample was also studied in work on yellow fever vaccine responses in identical twins.

Material for sequencing was PBMCs. This clonotype was sampled from a young woman in good health. This chain uses TRBV7-8 with TRBJ1-2; no clear D. The CDR3 DNA sequence: TGTGCCAGCAGCTTAGGAGAAGGGAACTATGGCTACACCTTC. Its protein is CASSLGEGNYGYTF.